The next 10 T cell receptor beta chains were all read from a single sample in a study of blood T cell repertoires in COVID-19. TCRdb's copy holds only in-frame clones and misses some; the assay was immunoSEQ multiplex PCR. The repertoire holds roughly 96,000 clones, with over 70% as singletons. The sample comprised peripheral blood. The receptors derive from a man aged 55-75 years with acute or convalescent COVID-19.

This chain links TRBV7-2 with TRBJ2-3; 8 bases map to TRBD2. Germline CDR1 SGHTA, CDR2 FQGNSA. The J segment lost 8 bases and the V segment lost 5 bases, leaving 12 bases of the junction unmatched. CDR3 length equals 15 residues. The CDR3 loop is CASSPSREGRGTQYF. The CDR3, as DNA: TGTGCCAGCAGCCCGTCTCGGGAGGGCCGGGGTACGCAGTATTTT.

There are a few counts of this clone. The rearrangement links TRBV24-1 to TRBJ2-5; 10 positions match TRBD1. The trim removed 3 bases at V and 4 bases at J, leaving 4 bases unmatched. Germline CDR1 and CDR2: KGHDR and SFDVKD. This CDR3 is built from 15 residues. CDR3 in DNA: TGTGCCACCAGTGATCGGGGACAGGGGCTAGAGACCCAGTACTTC. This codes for CATSDRGQGLETQYF.

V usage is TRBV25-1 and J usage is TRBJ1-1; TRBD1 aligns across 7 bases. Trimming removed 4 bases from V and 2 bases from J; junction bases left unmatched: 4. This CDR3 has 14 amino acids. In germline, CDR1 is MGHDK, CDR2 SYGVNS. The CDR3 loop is CASSAGQPNTEAFF. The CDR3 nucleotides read TGTGCCAGCAGTGCGGGACAGCCCAACACTGAAGCTTTCTTT. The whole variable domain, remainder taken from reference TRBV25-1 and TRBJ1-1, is EADIYQTPRYLVIGTGKKITLECSQTMGHDKMYWYQQDPGMELHLIHYSYGVNSTEKGDLSSESTVSRIRTEHFPLTLESARPSHTSQYLCASSAGQPNTEAFFGQGTRLTVV.

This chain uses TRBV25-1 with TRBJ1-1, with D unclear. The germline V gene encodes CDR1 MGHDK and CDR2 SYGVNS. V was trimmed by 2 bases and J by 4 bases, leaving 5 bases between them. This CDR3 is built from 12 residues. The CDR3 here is CASSELPTEAFF. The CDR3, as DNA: TGTGCCAGCAGTGAACTCCCCACTGAAGCTTTCTTT.

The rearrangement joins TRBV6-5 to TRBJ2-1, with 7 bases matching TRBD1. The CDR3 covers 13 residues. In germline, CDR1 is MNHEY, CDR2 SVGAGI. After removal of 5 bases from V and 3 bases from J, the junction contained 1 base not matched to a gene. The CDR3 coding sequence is TGTGCCAGCAGTCGGGACAGCTACAATGAGCAGTTCTTC. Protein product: CASSRDSYNEQFF.

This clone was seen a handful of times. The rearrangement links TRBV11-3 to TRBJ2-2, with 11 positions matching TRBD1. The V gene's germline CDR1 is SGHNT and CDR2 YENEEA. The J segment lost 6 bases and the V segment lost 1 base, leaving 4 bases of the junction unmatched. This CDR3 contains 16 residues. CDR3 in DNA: TGTGCCAGCAGCTTAGGGACAGGGGGCTTAGCCGGGGAGCTGTTTTTT. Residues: CASSLGTGGLAGELFF. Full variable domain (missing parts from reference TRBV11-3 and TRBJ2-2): EAGVVQSPRYKIIEKKQPVAFWCNPISGHNTLYWYLQNLGQGPELLIRYENEEAVDDSQLPKDRFSAERLKGVDSTLKIQPAELGDSAVYLCASSLGTGGLAGELFFGEGSRLTVL.

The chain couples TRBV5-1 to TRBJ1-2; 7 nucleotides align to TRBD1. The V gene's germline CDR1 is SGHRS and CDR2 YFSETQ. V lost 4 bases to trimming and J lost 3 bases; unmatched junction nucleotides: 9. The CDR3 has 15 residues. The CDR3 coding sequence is TGCGCCAGCAGCCAAGATCTGACAGGGTACTATGGCTACACCTTC. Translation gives CASSQDLTGYYGYTF. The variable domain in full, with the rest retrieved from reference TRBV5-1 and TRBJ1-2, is KAGVTQTPRYLIKTRGQQVTLSCSPISGHRSVSWYQQTPGQGLQFLFEYFSETQRNKGNFPGRFSGRQFSNSRSEMNVSTLELGDSALYLCASSQDLTGYYGYTFGSGTRLTVV.

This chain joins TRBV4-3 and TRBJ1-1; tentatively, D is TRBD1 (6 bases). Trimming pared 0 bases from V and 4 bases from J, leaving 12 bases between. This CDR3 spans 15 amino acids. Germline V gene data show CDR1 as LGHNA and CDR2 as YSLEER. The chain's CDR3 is CASSQEGQGGTEAFF. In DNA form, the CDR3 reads TGCGCCAGCAGCCAAGAAGGGCAAGGGGGCACTGAAGCTTTCTTT.

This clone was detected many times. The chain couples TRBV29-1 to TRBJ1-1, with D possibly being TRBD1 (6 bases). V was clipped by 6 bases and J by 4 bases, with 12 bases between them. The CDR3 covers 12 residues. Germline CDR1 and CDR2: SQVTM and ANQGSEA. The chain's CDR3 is CSVESGATEAFF. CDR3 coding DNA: TGCAGCGTAGAGTCAGGGGCCACTGAAGCTTTCTTT.

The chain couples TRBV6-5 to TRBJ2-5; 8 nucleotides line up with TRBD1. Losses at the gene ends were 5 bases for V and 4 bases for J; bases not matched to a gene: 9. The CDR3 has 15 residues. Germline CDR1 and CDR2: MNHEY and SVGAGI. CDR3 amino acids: CASSIGQGKGETQYF. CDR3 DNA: TGTGCCAGCAGTATCGGACAGGGTAAAGGAGAGACCCAGTACTTC.